This section outlines one T cell receptor (beta chain) sequence together with its context. Its antigen is undetermined. Researchers ran the PCR with 60 Vbeta and 13 Jbeta primers. Produced via immunoSEQ multiplex PCR; TCRdb's table is partial and in-frame only. The profile shows about 170,000 clones, approximately 80% of them singletons. CDR3 length equals 14 residues. V was trimmed by 5 bases and J by 7 bases, leaving 15 bases between them. Germline V gene data show CDR1 as SGHTA and CDR2 as FQGTGA. The data are from a study of cytomegalovirus exposure and HLA in healthy donors. Whole-study results and caveats: Cytomegalovirus-associated TCR beta chains were listed, numbering 150 to 200.

The sequencing sample was made of PBMCs. The chain joins TRBV7-3 to TRBJ2-1; D perhaps matches TRBD2 (7 bases). The TCR was taken from a female donor in good health and CMV-seronegative. The CDR3 bases are TGTGCCAGCAGCCAACAGGGACTATTTAATGAGCAGTTCTTC. Translation: CASSQQGLFNEQFF.